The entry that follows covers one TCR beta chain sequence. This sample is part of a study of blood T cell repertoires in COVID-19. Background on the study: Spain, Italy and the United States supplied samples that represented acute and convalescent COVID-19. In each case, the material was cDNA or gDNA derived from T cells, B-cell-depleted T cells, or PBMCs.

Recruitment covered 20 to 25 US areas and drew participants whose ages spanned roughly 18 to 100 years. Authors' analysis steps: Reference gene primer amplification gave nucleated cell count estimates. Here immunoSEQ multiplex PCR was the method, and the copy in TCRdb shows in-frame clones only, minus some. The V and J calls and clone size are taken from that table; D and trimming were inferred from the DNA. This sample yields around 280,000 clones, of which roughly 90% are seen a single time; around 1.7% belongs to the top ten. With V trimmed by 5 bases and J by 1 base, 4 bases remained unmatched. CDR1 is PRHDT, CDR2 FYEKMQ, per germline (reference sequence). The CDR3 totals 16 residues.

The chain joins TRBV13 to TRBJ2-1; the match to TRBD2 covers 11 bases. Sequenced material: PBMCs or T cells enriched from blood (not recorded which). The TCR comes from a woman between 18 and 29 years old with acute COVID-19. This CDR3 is CASSELAGVSYNEQFF. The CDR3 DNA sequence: TGTGCCAGCAGCGAACTAGCGGGAGTATCCTACAATGAGCAGTTCTTC.